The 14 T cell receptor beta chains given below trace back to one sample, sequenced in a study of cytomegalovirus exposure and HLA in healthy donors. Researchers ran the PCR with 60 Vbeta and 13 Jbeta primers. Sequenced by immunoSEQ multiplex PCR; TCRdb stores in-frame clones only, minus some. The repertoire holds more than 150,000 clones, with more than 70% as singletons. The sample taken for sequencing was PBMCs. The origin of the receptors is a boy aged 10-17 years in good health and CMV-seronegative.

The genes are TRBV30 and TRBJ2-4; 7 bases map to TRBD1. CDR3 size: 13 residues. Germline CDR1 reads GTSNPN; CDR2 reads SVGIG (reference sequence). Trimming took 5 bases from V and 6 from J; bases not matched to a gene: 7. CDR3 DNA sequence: TGTGCCTGGTCGACAGGGTATACAAACATTCAGTACTTC. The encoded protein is CAWSTGYTNIQYF.

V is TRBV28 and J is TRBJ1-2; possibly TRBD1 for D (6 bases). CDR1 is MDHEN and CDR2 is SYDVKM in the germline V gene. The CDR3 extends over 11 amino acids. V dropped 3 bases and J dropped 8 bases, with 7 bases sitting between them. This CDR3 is CASSFGGGYTF. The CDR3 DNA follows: TGTGCCAGCAGTTTTGGGGGCGGCTACACCTTC.

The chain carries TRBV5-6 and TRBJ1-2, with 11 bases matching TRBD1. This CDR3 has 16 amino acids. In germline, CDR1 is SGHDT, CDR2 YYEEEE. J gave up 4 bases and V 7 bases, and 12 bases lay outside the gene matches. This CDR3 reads CASGGQGAIRSYGYTF. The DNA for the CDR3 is TGTGCCAGCGGTGGACAGGGGGCTATCCGGAGCTATGGCTACACCTTC.

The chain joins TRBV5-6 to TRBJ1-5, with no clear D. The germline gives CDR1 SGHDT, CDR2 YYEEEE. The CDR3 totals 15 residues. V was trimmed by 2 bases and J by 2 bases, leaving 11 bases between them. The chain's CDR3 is CASSLLKEGNQPQHF. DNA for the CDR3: TGTGCCAGCAGCTTACTTAAGGAGGGCAATCAGCCCCAGCATTTT.

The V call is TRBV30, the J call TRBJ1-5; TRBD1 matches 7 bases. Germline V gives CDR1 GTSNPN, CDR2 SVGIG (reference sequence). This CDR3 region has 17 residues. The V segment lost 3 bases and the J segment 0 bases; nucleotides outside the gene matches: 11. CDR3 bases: TGTGCCTGGAGACGATCGGGACAGTATAATAGCAATCAGCCCCAGCATTTT. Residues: CAWRRSGQYNSNQPQHF.

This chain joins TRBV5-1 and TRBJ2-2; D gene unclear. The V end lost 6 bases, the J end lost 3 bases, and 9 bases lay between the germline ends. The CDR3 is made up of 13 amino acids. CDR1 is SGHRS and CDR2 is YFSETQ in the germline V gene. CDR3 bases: TGCGCCAGCACCGACCGGGACACCGGGGAGCTGTTTTTT. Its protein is CASTDRDTGELFF. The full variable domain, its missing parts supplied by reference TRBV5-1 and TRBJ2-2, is KAGVTQTPRYLIKTRGQQVTLSCSPISGHRSVSWYQQTPGQGLQFLFEYFSETQRNKGNFPGRFSGRQFSNSRSEMNVSTLELGDSALYLCASTDRDTGELFFGEGSRLTVL.

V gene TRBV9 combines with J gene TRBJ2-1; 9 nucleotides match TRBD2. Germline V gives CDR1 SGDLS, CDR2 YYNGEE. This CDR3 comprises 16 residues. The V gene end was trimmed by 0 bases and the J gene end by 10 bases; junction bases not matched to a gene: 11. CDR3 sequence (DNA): TGTGCCAGCAGCGTAGGGGGGCGGGGGGGCCTTCGGGAGCAGTTCTTC. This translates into CASSVGGRGGLREQFF.

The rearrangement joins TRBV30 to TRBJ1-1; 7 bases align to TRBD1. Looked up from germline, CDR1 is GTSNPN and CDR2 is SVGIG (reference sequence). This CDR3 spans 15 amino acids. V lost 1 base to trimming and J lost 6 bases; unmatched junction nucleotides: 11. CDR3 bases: TGTGCCTGGAGTGGGGGTGAGACAGGGAGGCCTGAAGCTTTCTTT. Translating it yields CAWSGGETGRPEAFF.

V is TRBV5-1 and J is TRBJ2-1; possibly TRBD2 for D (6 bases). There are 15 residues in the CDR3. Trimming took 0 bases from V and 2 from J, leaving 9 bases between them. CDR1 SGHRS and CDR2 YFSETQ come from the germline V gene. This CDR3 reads CASSLASATYNEQFF. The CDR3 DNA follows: TGCGCCAGCAGCTTGGCTAGCGCAACCTACAATGAGCAGTTCTTC.

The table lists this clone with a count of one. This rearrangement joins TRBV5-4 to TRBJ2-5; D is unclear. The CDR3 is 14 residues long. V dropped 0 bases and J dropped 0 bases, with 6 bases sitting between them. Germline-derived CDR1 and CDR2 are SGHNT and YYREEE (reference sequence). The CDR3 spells CASSLVTYQETQYF. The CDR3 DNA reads TGTGCCAGCAGCTTGGTCACATACCAAGAGACCCAGTACTTC.

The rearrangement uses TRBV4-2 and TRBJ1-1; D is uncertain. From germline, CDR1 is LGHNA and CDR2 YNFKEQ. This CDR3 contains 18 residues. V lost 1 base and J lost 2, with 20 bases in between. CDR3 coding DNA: TGTGCCAGCAGCCAAGTCGCGGCGGGTGCCTCTGAAAACACTGAAGCTTTCTTT. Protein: CASSQVAAGASENTEAFF.

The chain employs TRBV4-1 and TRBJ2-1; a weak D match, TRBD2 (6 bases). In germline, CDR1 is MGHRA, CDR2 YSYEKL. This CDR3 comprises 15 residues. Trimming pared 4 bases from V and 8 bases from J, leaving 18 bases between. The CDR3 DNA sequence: TGCGCCAGCAGCCCGACTAGTCCTAAGCCTGATGAGCAGTTCTTC. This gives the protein CASSPTSPKPDEQFF.

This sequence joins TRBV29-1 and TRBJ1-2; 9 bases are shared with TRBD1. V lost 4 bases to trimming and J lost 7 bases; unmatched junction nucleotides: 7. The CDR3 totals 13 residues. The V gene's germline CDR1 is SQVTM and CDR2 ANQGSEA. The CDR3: CSVALQGASGYTF. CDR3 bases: TGCAGCGTTGCACTACAGGGGGCGAGTGGCTACACCTTC.

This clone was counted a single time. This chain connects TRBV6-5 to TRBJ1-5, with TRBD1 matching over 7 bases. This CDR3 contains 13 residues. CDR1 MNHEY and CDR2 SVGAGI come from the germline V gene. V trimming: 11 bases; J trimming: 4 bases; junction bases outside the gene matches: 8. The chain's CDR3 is CASQTGVNQPQHF. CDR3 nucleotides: TGTGCCTCCCAAACAGGGGTGAATCAGCCCCAGCATTTT.